This is a list of T cell receptor beta chains from one sample in a study of T cell responses to AZD1222 COVID-19 vaccine. Clones were sequenced by immunoSEQ multiplex PCR, and TCRdb holds only the in-frame ones, with some missing. The sample holds approximately 120,000 clones, approximately 91% seen once. The sample here was peripheral blood, taken on day 0 of AZD1222 vaccination. The receptors were gathered from an adult in good health. The CDR3 runs from the conserved cysteine through the conserved F or W. The D gene is left open where the match is weak. Size is stated for part of the rows, as once, few or many counts, or as a class when the clone is expanded.

TRBJ2-5,-,TRBV30,-,12,TGTGCCTGGAGTCCAACAGGGGAGACCCAGTACTTC,CAWSPTGETQYF
TRBJ1-1,-,TRBV10-3,-,16,TGTGCCATCAGTAGTGCTACTCCGGGCGGGCACACTGAAGCTTTCTTT,CAISSATPGGHTEAFF
TRBJ1-5,-,TRBV3-1/TRBV3-2,-,14,TGTGCCAGCAGCCAAGGGGTCGGCAATCAGCCCCAGCATTTT,CASSQGVGNQPQHF
TRBJ2-7,-,TRBV5-6,-,16,TGTGCCGCCCGCCCGGGCAGGGACTCTCACTCCTACGAGCAGTACTTC,CAARPGRDSHSYEQYF
TRBJ1-2,-,TRBV28,TRBD1,13,TGTGCCAGCGGGGACAGCATCTCCTATGGCTACACCTTC,CASGDSISYGYTF
TRBJ1-4,-,TRBV18,-,15,TGTGCCAGCTCACAGTTGGGGTCTGGTAATGAAAAACTGTTTTTT,CASSQLGSGNEKLFF
TRBJ1-6,once,TRBV5-1,-,17,TGCGCCAGCAGCTTGGCCGGCAGGTCTACTTATAATTCACCCCTCCACTTT,CASSLAGRSTYNSPLHF
TRBJ1-1,-,TRBV10-3,-,12,TGTGCCATCAGTACAGGGATTACTGAAGCTTTCTTT,CAISTGITEAFF
TRBJ2-7,-,TRBV27,-,13,TGTGCCAGCAGGAAAATGGACGGCTACGAGCAGTACTTC,CASRKMDGYEQYF
TRBJ2-2,-,TRBV5-5,-,17,TGTGCCAGCAGCTTGAAGAGACAGGCAACGAACACCGGGGAGCTGTTTTTT,CASSLKRQATNTGELFF
TRBJ2-7,-,TRBV5-6,TRBD2,16,TGTGCCAGCAGTTCTTATAGCGGGAGGATGTCCTACGAGCAGTACTTC,CASSSYSGRMSYEQYF
TRBJ1-3,-,TRBV7-9,-,16,TGTGCCAGCAGCATATCCTTTGGTGGGGAAGGAAACACCATATATTTT,CASSISFGGEGNTIYF
TRBJ2-4,-,TRBV7-2,-,15,TGTGCCAGCAGCCCTCAAGGGACCGTGGGAGGCATTCAGTACTTC,CASSPQGTVGGIQYF
TRBJ2-5,-,TRBV7-6,-,14,TGTGCCAGCAGCTTGGGCGCGGGACAAGAGACCCAGTACTTC,CASSLGAGQETQYF
TRBJ2-5,-,TRBV7-9,-,11,TGTGCCAGCAGCTTAGTCGAGACCCAGTACTTC,CASSLVETQYF
TRBJ1-1,-,TRBV30,-,13,TGTGCCTGGGGACCACTCCCAGACACTGAAGCTTTCTTT,CAWGPLPDTEAFF
TRBJ1-1,-,TRBV11-2,TRBD1,15,TGTGCCAGCAGCTTAGATCCAGGGGGAGTGTCTGAAGCTTTCTTT,CASSLDPGGVSEAFF
TRBJ2-1,-,TRBV2,-,12,TGTGCCAGCAGTGAGATATCCAGTGAGCAGTTCTTC,CASSEISSEQFF
TRBJ1-3,-,TRBV4-3,-,17,TGCGCCAGCAGCCAAGATATCGGCGGCCACTCTGGAAACACCATATATTTT,CASSQDIGGHSGNTIYF
TRBJ2-2,-,TRBV10-3,-,15,TGTGCCACCCCCGGGAGATTACAGAACACCGGGGAGCTGTTTTTT,CATPGRLQNTGELFF
TRBJ1-6,-,TRBV6-2/TRBV6-3,-,16,TGTGCCAGCAGTAAGACCCGGGAAAACTATAATTCACCCCTCCACTTT,CASSKTRENYNSPLHF
TRBJ2-1,-,TRBV19,TRBD2,13,TGTGCCAGTTCACTAGCGGAGTACAATGAGCAGTTCTTC,CASSLAEYNEQFF
TRBJ2-7,-,TRBV11-2,TRBD2,15,TGTGCCAGCAGCTTAGGGCTAGCGGGAGGCTACGAGCAGTACTTC,CASSLGLAGGYEQYF
TRBJ1-4,-,TRBV13,-,15,TGTGCCAGCAGCTTAACCGCAGATGTTAATGAAAAACTGTTTTTT,CASSLTADVNEKLFF
TRBJ1-1,-,TRBV29-1,-,13,TGCAGCGTTGCGCAGCAGATGAACACTGAAGCTTTCTTT,CSVAQQMNTEAFF
TRBJ1-5,-,TRBV6-6,-,13,TGTGCCAGCAGTAGCCAGAGCAATCAGCCCCAGCATTTT,CASSSQSNQPQHF
TRBJ1-2,-,TRBV3-1/TRBV3-2,-,14,TGTGCCAGCAGTCAACTGGACCCTAACTATGGCTACACCTTC,CASSQLDPNYGYTF
TRBJ1-2,-,TRBV18,TRBD1,14,TGTGCCAGCTCGCCAACAGGGGAAGAGGGTGGCTACACCTTC,CASSPTGEEGGYTF
TRBJ2-3,-,TRBV4-2,TRBD1,14,TGTGCCAGCAGCCCAAGGGGGCCGAGCAATACGCAGTATTTT,CASSPRGPSNTQYF
TRBJ1-4,-,TRBV18,-,13,TGTGCCAGCTCTCAGAGCAGTAACGAAAAACTGTTTTTT,CASSQSSNEKLFF
TRBJ1-1,-,TRBV7-9,-,14,TGTGCCAGCAGCTTATCTGGGGTGAACACTGAAGCTTTCTTT,CASSLSGVNTEAFF
TRBJ1-1,once,TRBV5-1,-,15,TGCGCCAGCAGCCCGGGCCATCCTACGGACACTGAAGCTTTCTTT,CASSPGHPTDTEAFF
TRBJ1-2,-,TRBV6-5,TRBD1,16,TGTGCCAGCAGTTTACACCCGACAGGGTTGAGCTATGGCTACACCTTC,CASSLHPTGLSYGYTF
TRBJ1-1,-,TRBV5-1,TRBD1,15,TGCGCCAGCAGCCCGGCGGGACAGCCGAACACTGAAGCTTTCTTT,CASSPAGQPNTEAFF
TRBJ1-6,-,TRBV5-1,-,14,TGCGCCAGCAGCTTGGCCGCGTCAGAATCACCCCTCCACTTT,CASSLAASESPLHF
TRBJ2-7,-,TRBV29-1,-,12,TGCAGCGTTAGTAACAGGGCCTACGAGCAGTACTTC,CSVSNRAYEQYF
TRBJ1-2,-,TRBV6-5,-,14,TGTGCCAGCAGGCGGGACGTAACTAACTATGGCTACACCTTC,CASRRDVTNYGYTF
TRBJ1-1,-,TRBV27,-,14,TGTGCCAGCAGTTGGGGGCCAGCAGGCCCTGAAGCTTTCTTT,CASSWGPAGPEAFF
TRBJ2-5,-,TRBV18,-,14,TGTGCCAGCTCAGGGGACGGAGGGTATGAGACCCAGTACTTC,CASSGDGGYETQYF
TRBJ1-6,-,TRBV27,TRBD1,15,TGTGCCAGCTCTTGGACAGGGTGGATTAATTCACCCCTCCACTTT,CASSWTGWINSPLHF
TRBJ1-2,-,TRBV19,TRBD1,17,TGTGCCAGTAGTAACCCTCGAGGAGGACAGGCTTTCTATGGCTACACCTTC,CASSNPRGGQAFYGYTF
TRBJ1-5,-,TRBV19,-,16,TGTGCCAGTAGCATGGGGGGAATTAAGGGCAATCAGCCCCAGCATTTT,CASSMGGIKGNQPQHF
TRBJ1-5,-,TRBV19,-,12,TGTGCCAGTCGACTGGGCAATCAGCCCCAGCATTTT,CASRLGNQPQHF
TRBJ2-7,-,TRBV18,TRBD1,13,TGTGCCAGCTCCCAGGGGGCCCTGGGAGAGCAGTACTTC,CASSQGALGEQYF